One and the same sample provided the 5 T cell receptor beta chains below, sequenced in a study of T-cell memory formation after mild COVID-19. Using its own MiXCR run on the 5' RACE reads, TCRdb lists one record per CDR3 protein. Found here are roughly 310,000 distinct CDR3 sequences, approximately 15% of them singletons; the top ten hold 22%. The sample consisted of PBMCs or a T cell subset sorted from them (not recorded which). Receptors originate from a man between 18 and 29 years old who had mild COVID-19 (a few samples of this study predate the infection). Cell type and time point are not known.

The V and J genes are TRBV10-3 and TRBJ2-5, with 10 nucleotides matching TRBD1. CDR3 length: 15 amino acids. V gave up 10 bases and J gave up 2 bases; unmatched junction bases: 10. The V gene's germline CDR1 is ENHRY and CDR2 SYGVKD. CDR3 sequence: CASGSRTGGQETQYF. Written as DNA, the CDR3 is TGTGCCAGCGGAAGCCGGACAGGGGGACAAGAGACCCAGTACTTC.

This clonotype appeared many times. J is TRBJ2-5 and V is TRBV28; D is ambiguous. Germline V CDR1 and CDR2: MDHEN, SYDVKM. This CDR3 comprises 12 residues. The ends were cut back, 4 bases at V and 11 bases at J, with 14 bases in the middle. The CDR3 spells CASSSAGEIQYF. The CDR3 region has the DNA TGTGCCAGCAGTTCCGCCGGAGAAATACAGTACTTC.

The chain has TRBV15 and TRBJ1-2; 7 nucleotides match TRBD1. The V segment lost 1 base and the J segment 4 bases; nucleotides outside the gene matches: 6. Germline loops: CDR1 LNHNV, CDR2 YYDKDF (reference sequence). There are 15 residues in the CDR3. CDR3 residues: CATSRARDSFYGYTF. The CDR3 coding sequence is TGTGCCACCAGCAGAGCCCGGGACAGCTTCTATGGCTACACCTTC.

This clonotype was counted a few times. V gene TRBV27 combines with J gene TRBJ1-1, with 7 nucleotides matching TRBD1. This CDR3 is built from 12 residues. CDR1 is MNHEY and CDR2 is SMNVEV in the germline V gene (reference sequence). The V and J ends lost 5 bases and 6 bases, in that order; junction bases with no gene match: 3. CDR3 DNA: TGTGCCAGCAGTACAGGGGTTGCTGAAGCTTTCTTT. Amino acids: CASSTGVAEAFF.

This clonotype was seen more than once but under ten times. V is TRBV12-3 or TRBV12-4 and J is TRBJ2-7, with D hard to call. The CDR3 is 12 amino acids. Trimming left V 6 bases short and J 3 bases short, with 9 bases between. The CDR3 sequence is CASRQKGYEQYF. The DNA for the CDR3 is TGTGCCAGCAGACAAAAGGGCTACGAGCAGTACTTC.